This T cell receptor beta chain was captured by sequencing in a study of blood T cell repertoires in COVID-19. The CDR3 is 13 amino acids. With 8 bases clipped from V and 7 bases from J, the junction kept 5 bases outside the gene matches. CDR1 and CDR2 from the germline V gene are SGHAT and FQNNGV. Per the original methods: The assay estimated nucleated cells by amplifying reference gene primers. Clones were sequenced by immunoSEQ multiplex PCR, and TCRdb holds only the in-frame ones, with some missing. The DNA was the basis for D and trimming; V, J and clone size are from that table. Of 210,000 or so clones listed, over 80% are singletons.

The TCR originated in a man aged 30 to 45 with COVID-19, enrolled during active disease. Sequenced: peripheral blood. The chain employs TRBV11-2 and TRBJ2-1; TRBD1 matches 10 bases. CDR3 nucleotide sequence: TGTGCCAGCGGACAGGGGGTAATAAATGAGCAGTTCTTC. Translating gives CASGQGVINEQFF.